The 22 T cell receptor beta chains presented below share a single source sample, sequenced in a study of tumor-infiltrating lymphocytes in primary liver carcinoma. The study co-extracted DNA and RNA from approximately 20-30 mg of unsorted bulk tissue. Reverse transcription of approximately 500 ng total RNA with a constant-region primer produced TCR beta cDNA. Slightly modified ARM-PCR, run as three nested multiplex PCR rounds, produced the TCR beta libraries. TRBV1-TRBV30 forward primers paired with a C-beta reverse primer drove the first two PCR rounds, roughly 9 cycles each. TCRdb ran MiXCR on the multiplex PCR reads and lists one entry per CDR3 protein. Altogether about 54,000 distinct CDR3 sequences are present, around three quarters being singletons, with the ten largest covering around 23%. The sequenced sample was liver tumor tissue from sampling region 2. Subset noted: tumor region T2, inferior pole. These receptors all stem from a man between 40 and 49 years old with primary liver carcinoma and hepatitis B virus infection.

This clonotype showed up just once. This chain joins TRBV2 and TRBJ1-1; D remains ambiguous. In germline, CDR1 is SNHLY, CDR2 FYNNEI. Trimming left V 7 bases short and J 0 bases short, with 12 bases between. The CDR3 is made up of 14 amino acids. CDR3 in DNA: TGTGCCAGCAATGACAAGTTCATGAACACTGAAGCTTTCTTT. Translation: CASNDKFMNTEAFF.

Of note for this clonotype: A much larger clone lies a single base off, so this may be a read error. The chain couples TRBV4-1 to TRBJ1-2; maybe TRBD1 (5 bases). Germline V gene data show CDR1 as MGHRA and CDR2 as YSYEKL. The CDR3 loop spans 16 amino acids. The CDR3 here is CASSQDEAGTYYGYIF. The CDR3 DNA reads TGCGCCAGCAGCCAAGATGAGGCAGGGACTTACTATGGCTACATCTTC.

On this clonotype itself: This CDR3 fails to terminate in the conserved phenylalanine or tryptophan, so it likely reflects a read error. This chain uses TRBV6-5 with TRBJ2-5; D is unresolved. The CDR3 sequence is 14 residues long. The V end was cut by 4 bases, the J end by 3 bases, with 12 bases between. CDR1 and CDR2 (germline): MNHEY, SVGAGI. The chain's CDR3 is CASSCRSTKETQYI. For the CDR3, the DNA is TGTGCCAGCAGTTGCCGTAGTACGAAAGAGACCCAGTACATT.

A few counts support this clonotype. The conserved phenylalanine or tryptophan is not found at the CDR3 terminus, so this likely reflects a read error. No DNA is shown, since the ends of the CDR3 on it are uncertain; the CDR3 is the one TCRdb lists. The chain carries TRBV21-1 and TRBJ2-7; the table names TRBD2, a call not compared with the DNA. TRBV21-1 is a pseudogene segment. The CDR3 is 21 amino acids long, termini counted. CDR3 loop: CASSKVVYEGTSGSPNYEQYL.

For this clonotype: In this CDR3 the conserved last residue, phenylalanine or tryptophan, is missing, so a read error is likely. The chain joins TRBV12-3 or TRBV12-4 to TRBJ1-2; D gene uncertain. Trimming removed 6 bases from V and 0 bases from J, with 14 bases in between. This CDR3 has 15 residues. The CDR3 DNA reads TGTGCCAGCAGCTACCTGGATAGACCTAACTATGGCTACACCTTA. It translates to CASSYLDRPNYGYTL.

This chain links TRBV1 with TRBJ2-5; the D call TRBD2 from the table was never checked on the DNA. TRBV1 is classified as a pseudogene. This CDR3 has 15 amino acids. The CDR3 region is CTSSQAGGGQETLYF. In DNA, the CDR3 is TGTACCAGCAGCCAAGCGGGAGGGGGACAAGAGACCCTGTACTTC.

Notes on this clonotype: A much larger clone differs from this one at a single base, so this may be a read error. The chain joins TRBV5-1 to TRBJ1-1; a possible D gene is TRBD1 (5 bases). Looked up from germline, CDR1 is SGHRS and CDR2 is YFSETQ. Trimming took 0 bases from V and 5 from J, leaving 11 bases between them. The CDR3 length is 14 residues. In DNA form, the CDR3 reads TGCGCCAGCAGCTTGGCCTTACAGGATACTGAAGCTTTCTTT. Its translation: CASSLALQDTEAFF. Full variable domain (missing parts from reference TRBV5-1 and TRBJ1-1): KAGVTQTPRYLIKTRGQQVTLSCSPISGHRSVSWYQQTPGQGLQFLFEYFSETQRNKGNFPGRFSGRQFSNSRSEMNVSTLELGDSALYLCASSLALQDTEAFFGQGTRLTVV.

This clonotype was detected ten times or more. V and J are TRBV30 and TRBJ2-7, with D tentatively TRBD2 (6 bases). V lost 2 bases and J 3 bases, leaving 8 bases between the germline ends. The CDR3 runs to 12 residues. Germline V gives CDR1 GTSNPN, CDR2 SVGIG (reference sequence). CDR3 loop: CAWSPTSYEQYF. The CDR3 coding sequence is TGTGCCTGGAGTCCGACTAGCTACGAGCAGTACTTC.

Comments on this clonotype: Mismatch with germline at one junction end may stem from a read error. V gene TRBV11-2 combines with J gene TRBJ2-1; tentative D call: TRBD2 (6 bases). Germline CDR1 SGHAT, CDR2 FQNNGV. The length of the CDR3 is 14 residues. Here the CDR3 DNA reads TGTGCCAGCAGTTTAGCGGACCCTGGGAATAAGCAGTTCTTC. Its translation: CASSLADPGNKQFF.

The chain joins TRBV11-1 to TRBJ2-1; 14 bases match TRBD2. Germline trimming cut 7 bases from V and 12 bases from J; bases unmatched to any gene: 17. Germline V gene data show CDR1 as SGHAT and CDR2 as FQDESV (reference sequence). CDR3 length: 17 residues. CDR3 coding DNA: TGTGCCAGCAACCTGGGACTAGCGGGAGAAGTTGACAATATGCAGTTCTTC. Amino acid sequence: CASNLGLAGEVDNMQFF. Supplemented by reference TRBV11-1 and TRBJ2-1, the full variable domain reads EAEVAQSPRYKITEKSQAVAFWCDPISGHATLYWYRQILGQGPELLVQFQDESVVDDSQLPKDRFSAERLKGVDSTLKIQPAELGDSAMYLCASNLGLAGEVDNMQFFGPGTRLTVL.

About this clonotype: At one of its ends the junction is not consistent with the germline gene, which may arise from a read error. The DNA of the CDR3 is TGTGCCTGCAGCCAAACAGTGAGAGGGACCTACGAGCAGTACTTC. Residues: CACSQTVRGTYEQYF. The chain carries TRBV4-2 and TRBJ2-7; D is possibly TRBD2 (5 bases). The V gene's germline CDR1 is LGHNA and CDR2 YNFKEQ. The CDR3 is 15 amino acids.

This clonotype was counted only a few times. One base away lies a much larger clone, so this may be a sequencing read error. No conserved phenylalanine or tryptophan ends this CDR3, so it is likely a read error. The chain combines TRBV24-1 with TRBJ2-2, with D possibly matching TRBD2 (5 bases). CDR1 is KGHDR, CDR2 SFDVKD, per germline. The V and J ends lost 1 base and 3 bases respectively, with 8 bases between them. The CDR3 length is 15 residues. CDR3 bases: TGTGCCACCAGTGATTTAGCGCGGGACACCGGGGAGCTGTTTTAT. This codes for CATSDLARDTGELFY.

This clonotype was detected many times. The chain has TRBV29-1 and TRBJ2-3, with TRBD2 as a possible D gene (6 bases). Germline V gene lookup returns CDR1 SQVTM and CDR2 ANQGSEA. Trimming took off 8 bases at V and 6 bases at J, with 24 bases between the two ends. The CDR3 sequence is 15 residues long. The CDR3 nucleotides read TGCAGCTTATCCGGGACTGTCGGAGGGGATGATACGCAGTATTTT. Its translation: CSLSGTVGGDDTQYF.

To note about this clonotype: The junction differs from germline at one of its ends, possibly a read error. The chain is built from TRBV2 and TRBJ1-5; no clear D. Germline-derived CDR1 and CDR2 are SNHLY and FYNNEI. The CDR3 is 14 amino acids. The DNA of the CDR3 is TGTGCCAGCGTAGGAGCTTATAGCAATCAGCCCCGGCATTTT. It codes for CASVGAYSNQPRHF. Filled out from reference TRBV2 and TRBJ1-5, the complete variable domain reads EPEVTQTPSHQVTQMGQEVILRCVPISNHLYFYWYRQILGQKVEFLVSFYNNEISEKSEIFDDQFSVERPDGSNFTLKIRSTKLEDSAMYFCASVGAYSNQPRHFGDGTRLSIL.

The chain couples TRBV20-1 to TRBJ2-1, with no clear D. Germline lookup yields CDR1 DFQATT and CDR2 SNEGSKA (reference sequence). The V gene lost 3 bases and the J gene lost 5 bases, with 5 bases spanning the gap. This CDR3 has 11 residues. CDR3 sequence reads: CSARSDNEQFF. Written as DNA, the CDR3 is TGCAGTGCTAGGAGTGACAATGAGCAGTTCTTC.

This clonotype showed up just a few times. V gene TRBV7-2 combines with J gene TRBJ2-1, with 9 bases aligning to TRBD1. CDR1 is SGHTA, CDR2 FQGNSA, per germline. This CDR3 is built from 15 residues. J lost 5 bases, V lost 5 bases, and 7 bases had no gene match. Here the CDR3 DNA reads TGTGCCAGCAGCAGTGACAGGGGGATGCACAATGAGCAGTTCTTC. It translates to CASSSDRGMHNEQFF.

This clonotype was counted at least ten times. CDR3 coding DNA: TGTGCCAGCAGCCCCGGGGGAAAGGAACGAAAGACCCAGTACTTC. Translating it yields CASSPGGKERKTQYF. V usage is TRBV28 and J usage is TRBJ2-5, with a tentative D call TRBD2 (6 bases). Trimming shortened V by 6 bases and J by 6 bases, and 20 bases separated the two germline ends. CDR1 is MDHEN and CDR2 is SYDVKM in the germline V gene. The CDR3 has 15 amino acids.

Details on this clonotype: The junction shows a germline mismatch at one end, possibly a read error. Here the CDR3 DNA reads TGTGCCAGCAGCCGGGGCTCTGGAAATGAGCAGTTTTTC. It codes for CASSRGSGNEQFF. This rearrangement joins TRBV11-2 to TRBJ2-1, with D perhaps given as TRBD1 or TRBD2 (5 bases each). Germline CDR1 SGHAT, CDR2 FQNNGV. CDR3 length: 13 residues.

A remark on this clonotype: A read error may account for a junction end that differs from germline. The V call is TRBV11-2, the J call TRBJ2-3; D might be TRBD2 (5 bases). The CDR3 totals 20 residues. Germline values: CDR1 SGHAT, CDR2 FQNNGV. The CDR3 region is CVSSPDDPLQIARSTDTQYF. Written as DNA, the CDR3 is TGTGTCAGTAGCCCCGATGACCCCCTGCAGATAGCGAGAAGCACAGATACACAGTATTTT.

Details on this clonotype: A read error may produce the germline difference seen at one junction end. V usage is TRBV7-2 and J usage is TRBJ2-7; tentative D call: TRBD1 (6 bases). The length of the CDR3 is 17 residues. Per germline, CDR1 SGHTA and CDR2 FQGNSA. The CDR3 sequence is CASGLASGQGSSYEQYF. CDR3 nucleotide sequence: TGTGCCAGCGGCTTAGCCTCTGGGCAGGGGAGCTCCTACGAGCAGTACTTC.

This chain uses TRBV5-1 with TRBJ2-3, with D uncertain. CDR3 length: 13 amino acids. Trimming pared 2 bases from V and 6 bases from J, leaving 10 bases between. Germline loops: CDR1 SGHRS, CDR2 YFSETQ. The CDR3 bases are TGCGCCAGCAGCTTCTTTACCACGGATACGCAGTATTTT. It specifies CASSFFTTDTQYF.

In regard to this clonotype: The CDR3 end shows no conserved phenylalanine or tryptophan, and so a read error is likely. V and J are TRBV11-2 and TRBJ1-4; D possibly corresponds to TRBD1 (5 bases). Per germline, CDR1 SGHAT and CDR2 FQNNGV. CDR3 size: 15 residues. Here the CDR3 reads CASSLGQGDGEKLFL. The CDR3 DNA reads as TGTGCCAGCAGCTTAGGGCAGGGTGATGGAGAAAAGCTGTTTTTG.